The TCR beta chain under discussion was sequenced for a study of Tregs in tolerant kidney transplant recipients. Sequenced by immunoSEQ multiplex PCR; TCRdb stores in-frame clones only, minus some. The table lists more than 90,000 clones, roughly 92% of them singletons. Unstimulated regulatory T cells (CD4+CD25+CD127-), CD4+CD25- non-regulatory cells, CD4 and CD8 cells were FACS-sorted from thawed PBMCs. Comment on this clone: Its specificity is not known.

General study points: Tregs expanded with activated donor B cells seemed most donor-specific.

The TCR sequence derives from a human donor in good health. The specimen was CD4+ T cells from blood.

The CDR3 loop reads CATSRDFRQPITDTQYF. For the CDR3, the DNA is TGTGCCACCAGCAGAGATTTCCGGCAGCCTATCACAGATACGCAGTATTTT. V usage is TRBV15 and J usage is TRBJ2-3; D gene uncertain. Germline V lookup: CDR1 LNHNV, CDR2 YYDKDF (reference sequence). Trimming cost V 0 bases and J 2 bases, with 15 bases left between them. The CDR3 has 17 residues.